Listed here is a single T cell receptor (beta chain). Its specificity is unknown. This sample was taken from a study of OX40 agonist ivuxolimab in advanced cancers. Study information: Patients took ivuxolimab, an agonistic anti-OX40 (CD134) antibody.

Germline CDR1 MNHEY, CDR2 SMNVEV (reference sequence). The CDR3 is 13 amino acids. V was pared by 4 bases and J by 8 bases, with 13 bases between. Profiling relied on immunoSEQ multiplex PCR, and the TCRdb table lists in-frame clones only, not all of them. The data contain 45,000 to 55,000 clones, 90% to 95% of them seen just once; the ten biggest clones take up more than 10%. Whole-study findings and limits: Doses of 0.1 to 3.0 mg/kg were accompanied by clonal expansion of CD4+ and CD8+ blood T cells by week 6.

If patients had autoimmune disease history or systemic immunosuppression, they were excluded. The sequence was obtained from an adult with an advanced solid tumor such as melanoma, head and neck, liver or kidney cancer. The rearrangement uses TRBV27 and TRBJ2-3, with D tentatively TRBD1 or TRBD2 (5 bases each). The source was CD4+ or CD8+ T cells sorted from blood, collected in a trial of the OX40 agonist ivuxolimab. The CDR3 nucleotides are TGTGCCAGCAGTTCCGGGACGGGTTTTACGCAGTATTTT. Translation: CASSSGTGFTQYF.